This T cell receptor (beta chain) derives from a study of blood T cell repertoires in COVID-19. Study-wide context: In each case, the material was cDNA or gDNA derived from T cells, B-cell-depleted T cells, or PBMCs.

Some clones are missing from TCRdb's copy, which holds only in-frame ones; the method was immunoSEQ multiplex PCR. The table shows roughly 240,000 clones, with under 90% occurring only once. Study members were between about 18 and 95 years old and lived in 24 US regions. Clinical history as reported by participants underpinned cohort assignment. Exposed volunteers were people who met a COVID-19 case within 2 weeks before study entry. Trimming cost V 4 bases and J 5 bases, with 4 bases left between them. CDR3 length equals 11 residues. Germline assignment: CDR1 SGHRS and CDR2 YFSETQ. Sequencing was performed on PBMCs or T cells enriched from blood (not recorded which). V gene TRBV5-1 combines with J gene TRBJ1-5; no clear D. The clonotype comes from a woman aged 40 to 50 who had been exposed to COVID-19. The CDR3 nucleotides read TGCGCCAGCAGCCTCCATCAGCCCCAGCATTTT. Translation: CASSLHQPQHF.